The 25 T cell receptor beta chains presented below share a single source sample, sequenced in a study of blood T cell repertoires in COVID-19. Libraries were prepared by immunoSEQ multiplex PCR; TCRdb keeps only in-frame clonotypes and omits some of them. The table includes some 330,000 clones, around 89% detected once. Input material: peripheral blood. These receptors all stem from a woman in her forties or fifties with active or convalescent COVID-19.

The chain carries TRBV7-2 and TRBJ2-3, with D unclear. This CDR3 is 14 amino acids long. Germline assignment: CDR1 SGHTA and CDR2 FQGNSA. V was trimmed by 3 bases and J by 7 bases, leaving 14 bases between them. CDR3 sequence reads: CASSFLTSRYTQYF. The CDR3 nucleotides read TGTGCCAGCAGCTTCCTGACTTCGCGCTATACGCAGTATTTT.

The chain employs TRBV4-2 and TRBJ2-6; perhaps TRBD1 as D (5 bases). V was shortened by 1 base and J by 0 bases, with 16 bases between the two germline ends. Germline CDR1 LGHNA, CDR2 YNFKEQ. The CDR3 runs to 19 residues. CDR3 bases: TGTGCCAGCAGCCAAGTTTTGGGGCAGGGCCTCTCTGGGGCCAACGTCCTGACTTTC. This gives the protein CASSQVLGQGLSGANVLTF.

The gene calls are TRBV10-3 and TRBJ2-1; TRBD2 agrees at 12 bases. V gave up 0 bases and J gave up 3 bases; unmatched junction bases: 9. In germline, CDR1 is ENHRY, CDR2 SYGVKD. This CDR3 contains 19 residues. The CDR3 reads CAISESILAGGPIYNEQFF. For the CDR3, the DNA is TGTGCCATCAGTGAGTCGATACTAGCGGGAGGCCCCATCTACAATGAGCAGTTCTTC.

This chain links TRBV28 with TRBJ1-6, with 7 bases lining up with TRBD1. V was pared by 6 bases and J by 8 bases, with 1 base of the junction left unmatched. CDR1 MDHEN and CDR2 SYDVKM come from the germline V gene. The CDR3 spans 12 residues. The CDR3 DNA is TGTGCCAGCAGCACAGGGGATTCACCCCTCCACTTT. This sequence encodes CASSTGDSPLHF.

CDR3 bases: TGTGCCAGCAGTTACTCACACCTGTCTGGAGCTTTCTTT. Translation gives CASSYSHLSGAFF. This chain connects TRBV6-6 to TRBJ1-1; no clear D gene. The germline gives CDR1 MNHNY, CDR2 SVGAGI (reference sequence). Trimming removed 0 bases from V and 10 bases from J, with 12 bases in between. This CDR3 comprises 13 residues.

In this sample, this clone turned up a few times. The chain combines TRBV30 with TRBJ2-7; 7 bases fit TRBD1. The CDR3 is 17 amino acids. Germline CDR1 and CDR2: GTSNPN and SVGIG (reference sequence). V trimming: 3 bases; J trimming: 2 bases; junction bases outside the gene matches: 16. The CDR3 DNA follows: TGTGCCTGGAGGAAGGGCCTCCAAGGGACAGTGGCCTACGAGCAGTACTTC. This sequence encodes CAWRKGLQGTVAYEQYF.

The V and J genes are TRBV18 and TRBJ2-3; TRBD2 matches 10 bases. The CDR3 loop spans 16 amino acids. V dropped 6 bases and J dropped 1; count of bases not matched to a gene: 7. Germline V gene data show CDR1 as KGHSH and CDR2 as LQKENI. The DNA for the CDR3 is TGTGCCAGCTCGTCGTGGACTAGCGGAGGCACAGATACGCAGTATTTT. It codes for CASSSWTSGGTDTQYF.

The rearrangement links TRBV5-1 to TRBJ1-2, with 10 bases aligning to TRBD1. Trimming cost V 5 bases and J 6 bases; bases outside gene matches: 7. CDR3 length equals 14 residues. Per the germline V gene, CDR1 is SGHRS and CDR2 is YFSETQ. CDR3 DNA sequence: TGCGCCAGCAGTCTTGGTGGGACAGGGGATGGCTACACCTTC. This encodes CASSLGGTGDGYTF.

The CDR3 spells CASSLAHRGESPDTQYF. The CDR3 DNA is TGCGCCAGCAGCTTGGCCCACAGGGGTGAGTCCCCAGATACGCAGTATTTT. This rearrangement joins TRBV5-1 to TRBJ2-3; 7 positions agree with TRBD1. This CDR3 spans 17 amino acids. J lost 4 bases, V lost 0 bases, and 11 bases had no gene match. Per germline, CDR1 SGHRS and CDR2 YFSETQ.

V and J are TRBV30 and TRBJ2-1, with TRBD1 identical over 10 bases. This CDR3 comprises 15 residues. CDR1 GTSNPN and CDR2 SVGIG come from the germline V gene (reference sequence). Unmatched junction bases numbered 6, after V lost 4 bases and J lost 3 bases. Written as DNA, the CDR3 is TGTGCCTGGACCCCGACAGGGGGCGACTACAATGAGCAGTTCTTC. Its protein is CAWTPTGGDYNEQFF.

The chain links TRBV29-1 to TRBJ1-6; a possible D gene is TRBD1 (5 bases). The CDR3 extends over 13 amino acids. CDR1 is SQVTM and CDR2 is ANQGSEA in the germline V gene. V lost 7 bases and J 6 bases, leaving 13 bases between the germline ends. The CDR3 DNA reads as TGCAGCGCCTCGACAGACCTTAATTCACCCCTCCACTTT. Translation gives CSASTDLNSPLHF.

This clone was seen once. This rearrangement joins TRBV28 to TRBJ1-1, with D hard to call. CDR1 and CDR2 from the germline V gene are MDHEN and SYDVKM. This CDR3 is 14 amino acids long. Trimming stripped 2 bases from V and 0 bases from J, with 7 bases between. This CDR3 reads CASSLLQLNTEAFF. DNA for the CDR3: TGTGCCAGCAGTTTACTACAGCTGAACACTGAAGCTTTCTTT.

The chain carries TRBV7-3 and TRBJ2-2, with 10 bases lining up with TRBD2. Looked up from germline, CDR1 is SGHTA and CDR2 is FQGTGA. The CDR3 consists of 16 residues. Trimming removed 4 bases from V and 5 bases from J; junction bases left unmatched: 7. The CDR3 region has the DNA TGTGCCAGCAGCTCCCTAGCGGGAGATGTGACCGGGGAGCTGTTTTTT. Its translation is CASSSLAGDVTGELFF.

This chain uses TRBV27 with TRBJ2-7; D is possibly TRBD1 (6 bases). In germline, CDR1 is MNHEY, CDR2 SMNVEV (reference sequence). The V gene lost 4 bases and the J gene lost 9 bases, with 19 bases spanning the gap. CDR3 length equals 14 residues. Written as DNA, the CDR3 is TGTGCCAGCAGTTCTGGTAATCTACAGGGAAGGCAGTACTTC. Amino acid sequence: CASSSGNLQGRQYF.

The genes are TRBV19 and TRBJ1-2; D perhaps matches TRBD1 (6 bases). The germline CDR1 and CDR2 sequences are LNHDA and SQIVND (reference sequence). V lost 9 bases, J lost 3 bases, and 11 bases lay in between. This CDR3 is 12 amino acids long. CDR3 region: CASRDIDYGYTF. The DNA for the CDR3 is TGTGCCAGCCGGGACATTGACTATGGCTACACCTTC.

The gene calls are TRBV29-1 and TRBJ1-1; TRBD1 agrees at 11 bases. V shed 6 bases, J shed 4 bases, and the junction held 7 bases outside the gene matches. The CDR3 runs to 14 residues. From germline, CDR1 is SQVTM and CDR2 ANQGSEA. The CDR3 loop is CSVNSGQGATEAFF. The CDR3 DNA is TGCAGCGTCAACAGTGGACAGGGGGCCACTGAAGCTTTCTTT.

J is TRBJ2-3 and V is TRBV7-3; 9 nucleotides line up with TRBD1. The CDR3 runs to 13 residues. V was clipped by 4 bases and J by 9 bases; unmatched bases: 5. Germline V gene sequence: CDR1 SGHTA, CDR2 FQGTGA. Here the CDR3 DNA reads TGTGCCAGCAGCTCGGGGACAGGGCAGACGCAGTATTTT. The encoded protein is CASSSGTGQTQYF.

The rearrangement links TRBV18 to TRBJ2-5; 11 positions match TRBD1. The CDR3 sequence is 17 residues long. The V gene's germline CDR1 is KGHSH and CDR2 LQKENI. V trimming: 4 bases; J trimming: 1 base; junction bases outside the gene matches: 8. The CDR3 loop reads CASSRGTGGTVQETQYF. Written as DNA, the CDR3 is TGTGCCAGCTCACGTGGGACAGGGGGTACAGTCCAAGAGACCCAGTACTTC. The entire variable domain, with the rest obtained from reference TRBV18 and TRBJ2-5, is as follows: NAGVMQNPRHLVRRRGQEARLRCSPMKGHSHVYWYRQLPEEGLKFMVYLQKENIIDESGMPKERFSAEFPKEGPSILRIQQVVRGDSAAYFCASSRGTGGTVQETQYFGPGTRLLVL.

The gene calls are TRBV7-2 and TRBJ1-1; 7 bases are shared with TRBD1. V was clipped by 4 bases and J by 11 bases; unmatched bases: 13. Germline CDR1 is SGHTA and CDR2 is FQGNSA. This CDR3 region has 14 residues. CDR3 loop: CASSSVGGGRAAFF. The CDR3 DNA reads TGTGCCAGCAGCTCGGTTGGAGGGGGCAGGGCGGCTTTCTTT.

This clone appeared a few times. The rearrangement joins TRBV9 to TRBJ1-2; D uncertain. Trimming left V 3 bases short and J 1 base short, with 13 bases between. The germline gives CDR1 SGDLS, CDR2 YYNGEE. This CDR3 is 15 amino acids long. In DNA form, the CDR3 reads TGTGCCAGCAGCGCTCAGCGGACCCTTAACTATGGCTACACCTTC. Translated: CASSAQRTLNYGYTF.

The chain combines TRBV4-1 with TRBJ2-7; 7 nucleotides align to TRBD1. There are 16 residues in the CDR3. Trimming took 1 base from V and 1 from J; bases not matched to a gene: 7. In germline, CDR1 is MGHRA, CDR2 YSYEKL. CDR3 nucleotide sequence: TGCGCCAGCAGCCAAGCTCCATCGACAGGGTCCTACGAGCAGTACTTC. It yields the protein CASSQAPSTGSYEQYF.

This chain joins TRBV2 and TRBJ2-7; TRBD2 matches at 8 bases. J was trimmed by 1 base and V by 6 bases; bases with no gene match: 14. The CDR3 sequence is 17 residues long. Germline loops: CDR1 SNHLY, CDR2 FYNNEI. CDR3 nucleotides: TGTGCCAGCAGGGGGGGTTACGGTAGCGGGGCTTCCTACGAGCAGTACTTC. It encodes CASRGGYGSGASYEQYF.

CDR3 coding DNA: TGTGCCAGCAGTTACTACAGGCCCCCAGAGACCCAGTACTTC. It yields the protein CASSYYRPPETQYF. This rearrangement joins TRBV6-2 or TRBV6-3 to TRBJ2-5; the D gene is possibly TRBD1 (5 bases). The V gene's germline CDR1 is MNHEY and CDR2 SVGEGT. The CDR3 totals 14 residues. Trimming removed 1 base at V and 4 bases at J, with 10 bases between.

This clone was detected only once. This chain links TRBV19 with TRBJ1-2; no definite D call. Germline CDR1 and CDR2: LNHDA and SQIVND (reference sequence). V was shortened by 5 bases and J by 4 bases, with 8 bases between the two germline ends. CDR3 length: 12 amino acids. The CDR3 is CASSPNSYGYTF. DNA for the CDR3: TGTGCCAGTAGTCCCAACTCCTATGGCTACACCTTC. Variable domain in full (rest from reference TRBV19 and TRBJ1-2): DGGITQSPKYLFRKEGQNVTLSCEQNLNHDAMYWYRQDPGQGLRLIYYSQIVNDFQKGDIAEGYSVSREKKESFPLTVTSAQKNPTAFYLCASSPNSYGYTFGSGTRLTVV.

CDR3 DNA sequence: TGCAGCGTAGGACAGCCCACGAACACCGGGGAGCTGTTTTTT. Translation: CSVGQPTNTGELFF. The chain is built from TRBV29-1 and TRBJ2-2; TRBD1 is a possible D gene (6 bases). Trimming stripped 6 bases from V and 0 bases from J, with 11 bases between. The CDR3 runs to 14 residues. Looked up from germline, CDR1 is SQVTM and CDR2 is ANQGSEA.